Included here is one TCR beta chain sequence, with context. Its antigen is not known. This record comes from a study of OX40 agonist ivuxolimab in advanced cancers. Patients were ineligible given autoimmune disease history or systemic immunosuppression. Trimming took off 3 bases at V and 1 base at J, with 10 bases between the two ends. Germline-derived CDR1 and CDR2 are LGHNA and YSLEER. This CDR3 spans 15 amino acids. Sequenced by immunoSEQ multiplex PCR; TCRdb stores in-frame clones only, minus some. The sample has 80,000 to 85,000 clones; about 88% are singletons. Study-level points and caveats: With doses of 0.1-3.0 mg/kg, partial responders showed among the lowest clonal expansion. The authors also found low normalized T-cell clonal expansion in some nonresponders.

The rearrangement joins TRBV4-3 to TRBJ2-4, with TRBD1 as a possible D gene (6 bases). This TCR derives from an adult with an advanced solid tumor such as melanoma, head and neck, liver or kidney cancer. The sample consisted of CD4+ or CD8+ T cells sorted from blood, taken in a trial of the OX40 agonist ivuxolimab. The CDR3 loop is CASSHNRAAKNIQYF. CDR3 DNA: TGCGCCAGCAGCCACAACAGGGCTGCCAAAAACATTCAGTACTTC.